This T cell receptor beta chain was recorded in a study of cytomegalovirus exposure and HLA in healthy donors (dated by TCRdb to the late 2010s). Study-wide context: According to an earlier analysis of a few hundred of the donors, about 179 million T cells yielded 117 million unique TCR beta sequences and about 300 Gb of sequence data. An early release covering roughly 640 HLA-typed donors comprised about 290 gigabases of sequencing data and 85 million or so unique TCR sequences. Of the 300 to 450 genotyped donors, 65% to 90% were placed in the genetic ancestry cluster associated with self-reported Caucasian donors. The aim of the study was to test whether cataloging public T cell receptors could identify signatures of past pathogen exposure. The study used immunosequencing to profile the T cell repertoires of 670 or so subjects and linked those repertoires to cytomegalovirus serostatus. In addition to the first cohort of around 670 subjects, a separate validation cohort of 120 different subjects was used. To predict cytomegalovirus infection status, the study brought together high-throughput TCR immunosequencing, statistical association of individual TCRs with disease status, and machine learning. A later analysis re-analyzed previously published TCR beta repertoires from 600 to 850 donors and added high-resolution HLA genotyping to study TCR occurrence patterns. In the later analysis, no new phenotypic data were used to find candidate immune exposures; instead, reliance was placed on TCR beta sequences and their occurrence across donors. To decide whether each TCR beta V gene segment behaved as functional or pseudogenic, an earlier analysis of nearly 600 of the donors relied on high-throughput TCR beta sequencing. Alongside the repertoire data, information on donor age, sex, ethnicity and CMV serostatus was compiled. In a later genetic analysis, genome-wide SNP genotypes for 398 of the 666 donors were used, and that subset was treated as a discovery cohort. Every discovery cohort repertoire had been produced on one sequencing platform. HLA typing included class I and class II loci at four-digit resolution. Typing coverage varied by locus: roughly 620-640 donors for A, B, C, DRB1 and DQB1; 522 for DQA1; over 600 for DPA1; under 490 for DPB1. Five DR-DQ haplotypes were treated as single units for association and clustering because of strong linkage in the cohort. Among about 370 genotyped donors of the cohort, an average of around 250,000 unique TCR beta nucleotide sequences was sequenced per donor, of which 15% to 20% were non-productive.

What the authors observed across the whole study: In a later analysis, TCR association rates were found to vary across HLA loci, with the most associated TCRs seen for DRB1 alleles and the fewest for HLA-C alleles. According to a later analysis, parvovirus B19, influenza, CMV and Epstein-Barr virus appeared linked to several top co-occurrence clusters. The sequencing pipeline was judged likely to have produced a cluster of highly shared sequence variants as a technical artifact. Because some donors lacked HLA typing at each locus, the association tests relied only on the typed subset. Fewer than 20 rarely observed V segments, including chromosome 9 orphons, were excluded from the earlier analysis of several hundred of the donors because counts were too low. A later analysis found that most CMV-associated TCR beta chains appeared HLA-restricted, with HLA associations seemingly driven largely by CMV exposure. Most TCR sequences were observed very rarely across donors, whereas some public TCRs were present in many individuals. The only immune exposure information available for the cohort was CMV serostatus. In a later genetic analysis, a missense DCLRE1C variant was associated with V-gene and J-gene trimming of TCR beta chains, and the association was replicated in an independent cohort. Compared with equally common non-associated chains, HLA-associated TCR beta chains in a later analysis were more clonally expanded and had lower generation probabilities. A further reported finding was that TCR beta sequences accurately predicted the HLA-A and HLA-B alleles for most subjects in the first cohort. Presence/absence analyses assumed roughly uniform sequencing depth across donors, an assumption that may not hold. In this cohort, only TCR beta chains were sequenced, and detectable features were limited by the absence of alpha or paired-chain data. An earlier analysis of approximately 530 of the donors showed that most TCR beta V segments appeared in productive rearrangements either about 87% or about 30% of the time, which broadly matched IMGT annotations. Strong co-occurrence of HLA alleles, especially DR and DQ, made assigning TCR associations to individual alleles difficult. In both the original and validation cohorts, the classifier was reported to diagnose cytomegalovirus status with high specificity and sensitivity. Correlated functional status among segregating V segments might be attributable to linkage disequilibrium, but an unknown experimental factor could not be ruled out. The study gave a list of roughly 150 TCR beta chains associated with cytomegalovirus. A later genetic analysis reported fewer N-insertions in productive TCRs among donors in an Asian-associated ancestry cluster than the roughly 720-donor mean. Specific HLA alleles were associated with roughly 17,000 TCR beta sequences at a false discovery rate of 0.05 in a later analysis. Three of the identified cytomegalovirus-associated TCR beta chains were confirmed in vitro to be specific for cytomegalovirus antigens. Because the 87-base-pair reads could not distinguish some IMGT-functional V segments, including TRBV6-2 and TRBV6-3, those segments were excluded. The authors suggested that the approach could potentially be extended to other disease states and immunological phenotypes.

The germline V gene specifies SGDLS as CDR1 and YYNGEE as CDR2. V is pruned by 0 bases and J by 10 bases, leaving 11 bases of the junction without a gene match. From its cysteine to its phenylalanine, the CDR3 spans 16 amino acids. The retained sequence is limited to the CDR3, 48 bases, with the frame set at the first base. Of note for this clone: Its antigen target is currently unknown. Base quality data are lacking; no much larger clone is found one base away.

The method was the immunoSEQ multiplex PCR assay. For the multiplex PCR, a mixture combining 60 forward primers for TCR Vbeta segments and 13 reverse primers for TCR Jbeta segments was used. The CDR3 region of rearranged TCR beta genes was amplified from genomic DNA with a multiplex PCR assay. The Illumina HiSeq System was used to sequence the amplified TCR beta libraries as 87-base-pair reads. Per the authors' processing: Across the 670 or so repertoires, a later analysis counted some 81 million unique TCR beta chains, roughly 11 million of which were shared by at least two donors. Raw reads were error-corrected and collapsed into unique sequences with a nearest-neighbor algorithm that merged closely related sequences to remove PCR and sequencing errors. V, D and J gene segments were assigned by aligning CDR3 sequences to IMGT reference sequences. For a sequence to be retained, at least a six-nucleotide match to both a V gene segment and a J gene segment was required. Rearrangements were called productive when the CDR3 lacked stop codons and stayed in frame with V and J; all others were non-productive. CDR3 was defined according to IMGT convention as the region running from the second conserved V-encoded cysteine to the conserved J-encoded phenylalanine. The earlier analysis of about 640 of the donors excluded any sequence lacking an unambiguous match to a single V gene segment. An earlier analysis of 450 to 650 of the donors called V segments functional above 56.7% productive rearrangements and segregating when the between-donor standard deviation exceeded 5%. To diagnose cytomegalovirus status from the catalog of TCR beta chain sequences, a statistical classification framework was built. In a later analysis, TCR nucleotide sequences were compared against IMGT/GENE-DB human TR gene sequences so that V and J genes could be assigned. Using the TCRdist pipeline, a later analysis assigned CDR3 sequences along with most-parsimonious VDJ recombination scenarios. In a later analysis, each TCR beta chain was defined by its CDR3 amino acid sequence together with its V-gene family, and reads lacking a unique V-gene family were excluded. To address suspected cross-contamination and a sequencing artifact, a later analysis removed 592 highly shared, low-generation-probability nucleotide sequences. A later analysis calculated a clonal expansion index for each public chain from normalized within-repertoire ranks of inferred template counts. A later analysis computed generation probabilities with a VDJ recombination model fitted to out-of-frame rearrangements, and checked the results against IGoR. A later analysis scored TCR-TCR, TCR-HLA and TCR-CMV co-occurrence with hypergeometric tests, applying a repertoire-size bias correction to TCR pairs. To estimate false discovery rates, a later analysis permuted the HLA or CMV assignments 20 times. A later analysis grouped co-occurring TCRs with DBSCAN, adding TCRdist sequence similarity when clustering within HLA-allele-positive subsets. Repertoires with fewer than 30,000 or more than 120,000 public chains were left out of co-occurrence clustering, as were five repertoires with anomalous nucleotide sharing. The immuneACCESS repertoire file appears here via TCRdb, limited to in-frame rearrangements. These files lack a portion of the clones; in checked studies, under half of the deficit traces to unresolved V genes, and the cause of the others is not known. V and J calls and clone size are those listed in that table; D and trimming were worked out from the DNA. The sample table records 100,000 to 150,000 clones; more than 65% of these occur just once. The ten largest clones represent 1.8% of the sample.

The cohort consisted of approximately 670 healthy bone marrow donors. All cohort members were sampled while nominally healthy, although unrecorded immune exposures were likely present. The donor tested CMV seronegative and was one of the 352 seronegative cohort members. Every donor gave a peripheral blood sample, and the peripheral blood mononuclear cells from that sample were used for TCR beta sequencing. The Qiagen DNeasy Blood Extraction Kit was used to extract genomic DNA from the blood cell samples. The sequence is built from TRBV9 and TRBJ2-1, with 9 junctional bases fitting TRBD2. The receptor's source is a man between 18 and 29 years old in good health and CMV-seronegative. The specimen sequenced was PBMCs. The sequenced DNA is TGTGCCAGCAGCGTAGCCCCAAGCGGGGGGATAGGGGAGCAGTTCTTC. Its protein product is CASSVAPSGGIGEQFF.